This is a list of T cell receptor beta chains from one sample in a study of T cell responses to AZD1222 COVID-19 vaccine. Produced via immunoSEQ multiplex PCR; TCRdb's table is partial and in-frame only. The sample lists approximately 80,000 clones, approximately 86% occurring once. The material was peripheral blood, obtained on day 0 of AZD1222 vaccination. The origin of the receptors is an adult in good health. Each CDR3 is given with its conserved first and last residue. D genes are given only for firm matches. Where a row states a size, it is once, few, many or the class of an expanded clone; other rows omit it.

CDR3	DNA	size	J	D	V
CASSPPVGVNTEAFF	TGTGCCAGCTCACCACCTGTAGGGGTGAACACTGAAGCTTTCTTT	NA	TRBJ1-1	NA	TRBV18
CASSMQGNTGELFF	TGTGCCAGTAGTATGCAGGGGAACACCGGGGAGCTGTTTTTT	NA	TRBJ2-2	NA	TRBV19
CASRGGVSTDTQYF	TGCGCCAGCAGAGGGGGGGTCAGCACAGATACGCAGTATTTT	NA	TRBJ2-3	NA	TRBV5-1
CASGRQGAEETQYF	TGCGCCAGCGGCCGACAGGGGGCTGAAGAGACCCAGTACTTC	NA	TRBJ2-5	TRBD1	TRBV5-1
CATSKQDNEQFF	TGTGCCACCTCTAAGCAAGACAATGAGCAGTTCTTC	NA	TRBJ2-1	NA	TRBV24-1
CASSPGAVNEKLFF	TGTGCCAGCAGCCCGGGGGCGGTTAATGAAAAACTGTTTTTT	NA	TRBJ1-4	NA	TRBV7-7
CASSLISGGANNDEQYF	TGTGCCAGCAGCTTAATATCTGGGGGCGCTAATAACGACGAGCAGTACTTC	NA	TRBJ2-7	NA	TRBV7-3
CASSLGAGVNTEAFF	TGTGCCAGCAGCTTGGGGGCAGGGGTTAACACTGAAGCTTTCTTT	NA	TRBJ1-1	NA	TRBV5-4
CASSLMVASGRYNEQFF	TGTGCCAGCAGCTTAATGGTGGCTAGCGGGAGGTACAATGAGCAGTTCTTC	NA	TRBJ2-1	TRBD2	TRBV13
CASSLDRGSHEQFF	TGTGCCAGCAGCTTAGATCGGGGTTCCCATGAGCAGTTCTTC	NA	TRBJ2-1	NA	TRBV11-2
CASSSVRTSRNEQFF	TGTGCCAGCAGCTCAGTGCGGACTAGTCGGAATGAGCAGTTCTTC	NA	TRBJ2-1	TRBD2	TRBV11-3
CAWDKGGGNQPQHF	TGTGCCTGGGACAAGGGAGGAGGCAATCAGCCCCAGCATTTT	NA	TRBJ1-5	NA	TRBV30
CASSKGNNSPLHF	TGTGCCAGCAGTAAGGGGAACAATTCACCCCTCCACTTT	few	TRBJ1-6	NA	TRBV2